The 22 T cell receptor beta chains below come from one sample, sequenced in a study of shared T cell receptors in the human thymus (TCRdb year 2021). The library was built by means of the immunoSEQ multiplex PCR assay. TCRdb obtained this table from immuneACCESS and retained in-frame rearrangements with V and J assigned. These tables miss some clones; where compared with another copy, unresolved V genes account for less than half of the shortfall, and the remainder is unexplained. Within this sample are hundreds of thousands of clones, with over 75% of them counted one time only. The top ten clones comprise about 0.0094% of the sample. These data also featured in a second study, about human thymus T cells.

Sequences were obtained from thymocytes. The receptors come from a boy younger than two with a congenital heart defect. Donor details come from another sample of the same person, matched by shared clones.

This clone was counted once. This chain joins TRBV10-3 and TRBJ2-7; D is unclear. The CDR3 consists of 14 residues. From germline, CDR1 is ENHRY and CDR2 SYGVKD. V was trimmed by 6 bases and J by 2 bases, leaving 14 bases between them. The DNA for the CDR3 is TGTGCCATCAGCCGATCGTCAGGCGCCTACGAGCAGTACTTC. This codes for CAISRSSGAYEQYF.

Worth noting for this clone: The junction does not match germline at one end; this may be a read error. The chain is built from TRBV7-9 and TRBJ2-7; possibly TRBD2 for D (7 bases). The CDR3 contains 15 residues. CDR1 SEHNR and CDR2 FQNEAQ come from the germline V gene (reference sequence). The CDR3: CSVGGKTGSSYEQYF. DNA for the CDR3: TGCAGCGTGGGGGGGAAGACAGGAAGCTCCTACGAGCAGTACTTC.

The chain recombines TRBV28 with TRBJ1-2; D might be TRBD1 (5 bases). With 4 bases removed from V and 1 base from J, the gap between germline ends came to 22 bases. This CDR3 region has 18 residues. In germline, CDR1 is MDHEN, CDR2 SYDVKM. The CDR3 coding sequence is TGTGCCAGCAGTTCCAACGCGACCAACCGGGACTGTAACTATGGCTACACCTTC. Translated: CASSSNATNRDCNYGYTF.

The rearrangement uses TRBV20-1 and TRBJ1-1; 9 positions agree with TRBD1. Trimming at V came to 3 bases and at J to 10 bases, leaving 0 bases not matched to a gene. Per the germline V gene, CDR1 is DFQATT and CDR2 is SNEGSKA (reference sequence). The CDR3 has 10 amino acids. CDR3 in DNA: TGCAGTGCTAGGGACAGGGGAGCTTTCTTT. Protein sequence: CSARDRGAFF.

This clone was counted only a few times. This chain joins TRBV27 and TRBJ2-6; 7 bases are shared with TRBD1. The CDR3 loop spans 19 amino acids. Unmatched junction bases numbered 14, after V lost 6 bases and J lost 0 bases. Per germline, CDR1 MNHEY and CDR2 SMNVEV (reference sequence). For the CDR3, the DNA is TGTGCCAGCAGGACCTCCACAGGGGCCCCTAGCTCTGGGGCCAACGTCCTGACTTTC. Protein product: CASRTSTGAPSSGANVLTF.

The genes are TRBV5-1 and TRBJ2-7; TRBD1 matches 11 bases. CDR1 is SGHRS, CDR2 YFSETQ, per germline. The CDR3 contains 16 residues. V dropped 0 bases and J dropped 1; count of bases not matched to a gene: 3. The CDR3 reads CASSLDRDRGSYEQYF. The CDR3 bases are TGCGCCAGCAGCTTGGACCGGGACAGGGGGTCCTACGAGCAGTACTTC.

This clone was counted a few times. This chain connects TRBV5-1 to TRBJ2-7, with D hard to call. The CDR3 sequence is 14 residues long. V lost 0 bases to trimming and J lost 7 bases, with 14 bases between them. Germline V lookup: CDR1 SGHRS, CDR2 YFSETQ. The CDR3 DNA is TGCGCCAGCAGCTTGGGACAATTACCTAAAGAGCAGTACTTC. Translating gives CASSLGQLPKEQYF.

CDR3 sequence: CASSLRLDRGRKETQYF. CDR3 sequence (DNA): TGTGCCAGCAGTTTAAGACTGGACAGGGGGCGTAAAGAGACCCAGTACTTC. This rearrangement joins TRBV28 to TRBJ2-5, with 11 bases that match TRBD1. Per germline, CDR1 MDHEN and CDR2 SYDVKM. The CDR3 loop spans 17 amino acids. Germline trimming cut 2 bases from V and 3 bases from J; bases unmatched to any gene: 8.

This chain joins TRBV28 and TRBJ1-4; a possible D gene is TRBD1 (5 bases). Germline loops: CDR1 MDHEN, CDR2 SYDVKM. V shed 6 bases and J shed 5 bases, with 13 bases lying between them. CDR3 length: 14 amino acids. CDR3 nucleotides: TGTGCCAGCAGACCCCCGGGACTGAATGAAAAACTGTTTTTT. This sequence encodes CASRPPGLNEKLFF.

The chain employs TRBV30 and TRBJ2-1; 8 bases align to TRBD2. The V and J ends lost 0 bases and 1 base, in that order; junction bases with no gene match: 11. Germline values: CDR1 GTSNPN, CDR2 SVGIG (reference sequence). The CDR3 extends over 18 amino acids. The CDR3 loop is CAWSVRLLAGYSYNEQFF. The CDR3 nucleotides are TGTGCCTGGAGTGTTAGGCTTTTAGCGGGATATTCCTACAATGAGCAGTTCTTC.

The chain joins TRBV5-6 to TRBJ2-1, with TRBD2 as a possible D gene (6 bases). Germline values: CDR1 SGHDT, CDR2 YYEEEE. Trimming took 2 bases from V and 7 from J, leaving 13 bases between them. CDR3 length: 14 residues. CDR3 nucleotide sequence: TGTGCCAGCAGCTTTACGCTAGCGCCAAATGAGCAGTTCTTC. It encodes CASSFTLAPNEQFF.

Comments on this clone: Other nucleotide sequences in the sample specify the same CDR3. The rearrangement uses TRBV23-1 and TRBJ2-7; D remains ambiguous. TRBV23-1 is an open reading frame, and its role is uncertain. The CDR3 runs to 11 residues. With 6 bases removed from V and 4 bases from J, the gap between germline ends came to 7 bases. The CDR3 here is CASSLYYEQYF. The CDR3 DNA follows: TGCGCCAGCAGCCTCTATTACGAGCAGTACTTC.

The chain combines TRBV4-3 with TRBJ2-3; 8 bases match TRBD2. The V and J ends lost 0 bases and 2 bases, in that order; junction bases with no gene match: 13. The length of the CDR3 is 19 residues. CDR1 and CDR2 (germline): LGHNA, YSLEER. The DNA of the CDR3 is TGCGCCAGCAGCCAAGAACCCACCCGTAGCGGGGTCACCACAGATACGCAGTATTTT. It encodes CASSQEPTRSGVTTDTQYF.

The chain links TRBV14 to TRBJ1-2; 7 positions agree with TRBD1. V gave up 4 bases and J gave up 4 bases; unmatched junction bases: 6. Per germline, CDR1 SGHDN and CDR2 FVKESK. CDR3 length: 14 amino acids. CDR3 bases: TGTGCCAGCAGCCCGAGACAGGGTCTCTATGGCTACACCTTC. Protein: CASSPRQGLYGYTF.

This chain connects TRBV4-1 to TRBJ1-1, with D unresolved. The CDR3 contains 14 residues. Trimming removed 0 bases at V and 4 bases at J, with 9 bases between. The germline CDR1 and CDR2 sequences are MGHRA and YSYEKL. The CDR3 loop is CASSQDVRSTEAFF. CDR3 bases: TGCGCCAGCAGCCAAGATGTGAGGAGCACTGAAGCTTTCTTT.

The rearrangement joins TRBV5-1 to TRBJ2-2; TRBD2 matches at 9 bases. CDR1 is SGHRS, CDR2 YFSETQ, per germline. This CDR3 contains 15 residues. The J segment lost 6 bases and the V segment lost 1 base, leaving 4 bases of the junction unmatched. The CDR3 DNA is TGCGCCAGCAGCTTGTTAGGGACTAGCTCCGGGGAGCTGTTTTTT. Amino acids: CASSLLGTSSGELFF. Full variable domain (rest looked up from reference TRBV5-1 and TRBJ2-2): KAGVTQTPRYLIKTRGQQVTLSCSPISGHRSVSWYQQTPGQGLQFLFEYFSETQRNKGNFPGRFSGRQFSNSRSEMNVSTLELGDSALYLCASSLLGTSSGELFFGEGSRLTVL.

The V call is TRBV11-2, the J call TRBJ1-2, with D unclear. The CDR3 runs to 14 residues. CDR1 SGHAT and CDR2 FQNNGV come from the germline V gene. The V end was cut by 5 bases, the J end by 4 bases, with 14 bases between. The CDR3 sequence is CASSPPGVFYGYTF. The DNA of the CDR3 is TGTGCCAGCAGCCCCCCGGGAGTTTTCTATGGCTACACCTTC.

The J gene is TRBJ2-7, the V gene TRBV6-1, with a weak D call TRBD2 (6 bases). Germline CDR1 and CDR2: MNHNS and SASEGT. V was trimmed by 4 bases and J by 7 bases, leaving 14 bases between them. The CDR3 consists of 13 residues. DNA of the CDR3: TGTGCCAGCAGTGCCCACGGGAGTAGAGAGCAGTACTTC. Protein sequence: CASSAHGSREQYF.

The chain combines TRBV7-8 with TRBJ2-5; D gene unclear. CDR3 length: 12 amino acids. V dropped 7 bases and J dropped 0 bases, with 6 bases sitting between them. Per the germline V gene, CDR1 is SGHVS and CDR2 is FQNEAQ. Here the CDR3 reads CASTFNQETQYF. As DNA, the CDR3 is TGTGCCAGCACCTTTAACCAAGAGACCCAGTACTTC.

The chain has TRBV6-5 and TRBJ1-2; D may be TRBD1 (6 bases). This CDR3 has 11 amino acids. V shed 6 bases and J shed 7 bases, with 9 bases lying between them. Germline loops: CDR1 MNHEY, CDR2 SVGAGI. This CDR3 reads CASRGQTGYTF. The DNA of the CDR3 is TGTGCCAGCAGGGGACAAACTGGCTACACCTTC.

This clone came up once. This chain joins TRBV5-1 and TRBJ2-7; 8 positions match TRBD2. Per the germline V gene, CDR1 is SGHRS and CDR2 is YFSETQ. This CDR3 spans 17 amino acids. Trimming removed 3 bases from V and 0 bases from J; junction bases left unmatched: 11. This CDR3 is CASSWRSGLAASYEQYF. For the CDR3, the DNA is TGCGCCAGCAGCTGGAGGTCAGGACTAGCAGCCTCCTACGAGCAGTACTTC.

The chain joins TRBV6-1 to TRBJ2-7; possible D gene TRBD1, 6 bases. The germline V gene encodes CDR1 MNHNS and CDR2 SASEGT. Trimming removed 7 bases from V and 4 bases from J, with 11 bases in between. The CDR3 sequence is 12 residues long. CDR3 loop: CASKGQNYEQYF. The DNA for the CDR3 is TGTGCCAGCAAAGGACAGAATTACGAGCAGTACTTC.